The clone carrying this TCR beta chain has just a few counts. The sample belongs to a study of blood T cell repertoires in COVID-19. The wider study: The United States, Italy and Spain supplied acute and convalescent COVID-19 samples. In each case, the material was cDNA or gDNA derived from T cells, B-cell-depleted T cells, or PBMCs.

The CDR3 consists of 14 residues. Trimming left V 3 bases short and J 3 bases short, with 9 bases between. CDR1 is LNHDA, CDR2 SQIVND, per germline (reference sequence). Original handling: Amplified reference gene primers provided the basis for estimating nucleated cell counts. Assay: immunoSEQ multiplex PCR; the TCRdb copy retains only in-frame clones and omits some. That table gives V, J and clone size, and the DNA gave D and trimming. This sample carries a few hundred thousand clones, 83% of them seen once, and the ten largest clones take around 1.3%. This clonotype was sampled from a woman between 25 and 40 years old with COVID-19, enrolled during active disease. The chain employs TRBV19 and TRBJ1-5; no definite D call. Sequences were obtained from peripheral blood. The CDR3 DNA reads TGTGCCAGTAGTATCCGGGAGAACAATCAGCCCCAGCATTTT. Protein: CASSIRENNQPQHF. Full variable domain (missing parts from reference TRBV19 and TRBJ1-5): DGGITQSPKYLFRKEGQNVTLSCEQNLNHDAMYWYRQDPGQGLRLIYYSQIVNDFQKGDIAEGYSVSREKKESFPLTVTSAQKNPTAFYLCASSIRENNQPQHFGDGTRLSIL.